This TCR beta chain comes out of a study of blood T cell repertoires in COVID-19. Study-level information: T cells, B-cell-depleted T cells, or PBMCs supplied cDNA or gDNA.

Trimming took 4 bases from V and 3 from J; bases not matched to a gene: 12. This CDR3 is built from 17 residues. CDR1 and CDR2 from the germline V gene are MGHRA and YSYEKL. In the original processing: The authors estimated nucleated cell counts from reference gene primer amplification. The repertoire was sequenced with immunoSEQ multiplex PCR; TCRdb's copy has only in-frame clones and lacks some. V and J calls and clone size come straight from that table; D and trimming were deduced from the DNA. The sample has around 300,000 clones; around 90% are singletons. This receptor was taken from a man in his forties or fifties with acute or convalescent COVID-19. The V call is TRBV4-1, the J call TRBJ2-1; the match to TRBD1 covers 7 bases. Sequencing input: peripheral blood. CDR3 DNA sequence: TGCGCCAGCAGCCCACGACAGGGTCAAATCCTCTACAATGAGCAGTTCTTC. Amino acids: CASSPRQGQILYNEQFF.